Below are 10 T cell receptor beta chains sequenced from a single sample in a study of cytomegalovirus exposure and HLA in healthy donors. The PCR contained 60 Vbeta and 13 Jbeta primers. The method was immunoSEQ multiplex PCR; TCRdb's version includes in-frame clones alone and lacks a portion of them. The sample has some 120,000 clones; 65% are singletons. The sequencing sample was made of PBMCs. Receptors were obtained from a woman in her thirties or forties in good health and CMV-seropositive.

This sequence joins TRBV7-2 and TRBJ1-5; 7 bases align to TRBD1. Germline CDR1 SGHTA, CDR2 FQGNSA. CDR3 size: 15 residues. With V trimmed by 5 bases and J by 0 bases, 4 bases remained unmatched. CDR3: CASSPDRYSNQPQHF. CDR3 bases: TGTGCCAGCAGCCCGGACAGGTATAGCAATCAGCCCCAGCATTTT.

V and J are TRBV28 and TRBJ2-7, with TRBD2 matching over 7 bases. Looked up from germline, CDR1 is MDHEN and CDR2 is SYDVKM. Germline trimming cut 1 base from V and 2 bases from J; bases unmatched to any gene: 17. The CDR3 covers 19 residues. The DNA of the CDR3 is TGTGCCAGCAGTTTATCTAGGCTAGCGGCATCCAGAGGAACCTACGAGCAGTACTTC. Its protein product is CASSLSRLAASRGTYEQYF.

The chain carries TRBV5-1 and TRBJ2-7, with 11 bases aligning to TRBD2. Germline CDR1 and CDR2: SGHRS and YFSETQ. J gave up 4 bases and V 3 bases, and 0 bases lay outside the gene matches. The CDR3 has 13 residues. CDR3 region: CASSWTSGYEQYF. DNA for the CDR3: TGCGCCAGCAGCTGGACTAGCGGGTACGAGCAGTACTTC.

V is TRBV5-1 and J is TRBJ2-3; 7 bases are shared with TRBD2. Trimming removed 3 bases from V and 2 bases from J; junction bases left unmatched: 12. The germline gives CDR1 SGHRS, CDR2 YFSETQ. CDR3 length: 17 amino acids. CDR3 nucleotides: TGCGCCAGCAGCTCTGGGAGGGAATTATCAACCACAGATACGCAGTATTTT. This codes for CASSSGRELSTTDTQYF.

About this clone itself: Relative to the germline gene, one junction end is altered; a read error may explain this. CDR3 sequence reads: CASTIAGGYEQYF. The DNA for the CDR3 is TGTGCCAGTACTATAGCGGGAGGATACGAGCAGTACTTC. The chain joins TRBV19 to TRBJ2-7, with TRBD2 identical over 10 bases. Germline V gives CDR1 LNHDA, CDR2 SQIVND (reference sequence). This CDR3 region has 13 residues. The full variable domain, in which reference TRBV19 and TRBJ2-7 provide the parts outside the CDR3, is DGGITQSPKYLFRKEGQNVTLSCEQNLNHDAMYWYRQDPGQGLRLIYYSQIVNDFQKGDIAEGYSVSREKKESFPLTVTSAQKNPTAFYLCASTIAGGYEQYFGPGTRLTVT.

This clone occurred once. The CDR3 reads CASSLWGYEQFF. CDR3 bases: TGCGCCAGCAGCTTGTGGGGCTATGAGCAGTTCTTC. J is TRBJ2-1 and V is TRBV5-1; D is possibly TRBD1 (5 bases). The CDR3 sequence is 12 residues long. V was trimmed by 1 base and J by 8 bases, leaving 7 bases between them. CDR1 and CDR2 from the germline V gene are SGHRS and YFSETQ. Full variable domain (missing parts from reference TRBV5-1 and TRBJ2-1): KAGVTQTPRYLIKTRGQQVTLSCSPISGHRSVSWYQQTPGQGLQFLFEYFSETQRNKGNFPGRFSGRQFSNSRSEMNVSTLELGDSALYLCASSLWGYEQFFGPGTRLTVL.

There are many counts of this clone. This rearrangement joins TRBV2 to TRBJ1-4; D gene uncertain. With 3 bases removed from V and 6 bases from J, the gap between germline ends came to 14 bases. CDR3 length: 15 amino acids. CDR1 and CDR2 from the germline V gene are SNHLY and FYNNEI. The CDR3 loop is CASSDWEEEDEKLFF. As DNA, the CDR3 is TGTGCCAGCAGTGACTGGGAGGAAGAGGATGAAAAACTGTTTTTT.

The chain joins TRBV7-3 to TRBJ2-1; TRBD2 matches 15 bases. Germline V gives CDR1 SGHTA, CDR2 FQGTGA. CDR3 length: 21 residues. V was pared by 1 base and J by 7 bases, with 17 bases of the junction left unmatched. In DNA, the CDR3 is TGTGCCAGCAGCTTAATTCCCATGGGACTAGCGGGAGGCCTGGGGGTGAATGAGCAGTTCTTC. Translating it yields CASSLIPMGLAGGLGVNEQFF.

The rearrangement links TRBV29-1 to TRBJ2-7; tentatively, D is TRBD2 (5 bases). Germline V lookup: CDR1 SQVTM, CDR2 ANQGSEA. This CDR3 has 15 amino acids. The V gene lost 1 base and the J gene lost 2 bases, with 15 bases spanning the gap. CDR3 sequence reads: CSVEARGRWTYEQYF. DNA for the CDR3: TGCAGCGTTGAAGCCCGGGGTAGGTGGACCTACGAGCAGTACTTC.

The CDR3 coding sequence is TGTGCCATCAGGGGCAGGGGGAACACTGAAGCTTTCTTT. Amino acids: CAIRGRGNTEAFF. This chain connects TRBV6-5 to TRBJ1-1; D perhaps matches TRBD1 (6 bases). Looked up from germline, CDR1 is MNHEY and CDR2 is SVGAGI. This CDR3 comprises 13 residues. The V and J ends lost 10 bases and 1 base respectively, with 13 bases between them.